This T cell receptor beta chain was sequenced for a study of T cell changes during pregnancy in multiple sclerosis. This clone was seen only once. TCRdb's copy holds only in-frame clones and misses some; the assay was immunoSEQ multiplex PCR. The table has approximately 90,000 clones, roughly nine tenths seen once. CDR3 length equals 14 residues. The trim removed 3 bases at V and 2 bases at J, leaving 4 bases unmatched. Germline-derived CDR1 and CDR2 are SEHNR and FQNEAQ (reference sequence). This TCR derives from a female donor with multiple sclerosis, enrolled in a pregnancy study. The rearrangement uses TRBV7-9 and TRBJ2-7; TRBD2 matches 7 bases. The material sequenced was peripheral blood, taken in the first trimester of pregnancy. The CDR3 here is CASSFRGEPYEQYF. CDR3 bases: TGTGCCAGCAGCTTCCGGGGGGAGCCCTACGAGCAGTACTTC.